This TCR beta chain stems from a study of T cell responses to AZD1222 COVID-19 vaccine. Findings of the study overall: Repertoires were collected only later (after the peak T cell response had occurred). Mapped onto spike, vaccine-associated CD4 TCRs spanned it and were dominant at 160-218 and 743-854.

Note on this clone: The antigen is undetermined.

TCRdb keeps only in-frame clones here, not all; method: immunoSEQ multiplex PCR. The sample includes 100,000 to 150,000 clones, 85% to 90% seen only once; the top ten take approximately 28%. This clonotype was sampled from an adult in good health. Sequencing was performed on peripheral blood, taken on day 0 of AZD1222 vaccination.

The CDR3 here is CASSPSRVPYGYTF. Written as DNA, the CDR3 is TGTGCCAGTAGTCCCTCGAGGGTTCCCTATGGCTACACCTTC. The chain is built from TRBV19 and TRBJ1-2, with unresolved D. CDR3 length: 14 residues. The germline V and J ends were trimmed by 5 bases and 4 bases, with 14 bases remaining between them. Per the germline V gene, CDR1 is LNHDA and CDR2 is SQIVND (reference sequence).